Listed below are T cell receptor beta chains from one sample, sequenced in a study of blood T cells in healthy people across ages. Via MiXCR, TCRdb re-called the 5' RACE reads, giving one row per CDR3 protein. The sample shows some 900,000 distinct CDR3 sequences, 45% to 50% of them seen only once. Sequenced input: blood. These receptor sequences come from a man aged 25-45 years in good health. The CDR3 runs from the conserved cysteine through the conserved F or W. D genes are given only for firm matches. A clone size is listed for some rows: how often the clone was seen (once, few, many), or a class if it is expanded.

cdr3_nt: TGTGCCAGCAGCTTGGCGGGGGGACTCTCCTACAATGAGCAGTTCTTC
cdr3_aa: CASSLAGGLSYNEQFF
clone_size: -
d_call: TRBD2
j_call: TRBJ2-1
v_call: TRBV11-2

cdr3_nt: TGCAGTGCAATCGGACTAGCGGGGAAGAATGAGCAGTACTTC
cdr3_aa: CSAIGLAGKNEQYF
clone_size: -
d_call: TRBD2
j_call: TRBJ2-7
v_call: TRBV20-1

cdr3_nt: TGTGCCACCAGCAGAGGATTCCCGGGACTAGCCGTGCCTGTCTCCTACGAGCAGTACTTC
cdr3_aa: CATSRGFPGLAVPVSYEQYF
clone_size: -
d_call: TRBD2
j_call: TRBJ2-7
v_call: TRBV15

cdr3_nt: TGCAGTGCGACAGGAGACTCCTACGAGCAGTACTTC
cdr3_aa: CSATGDSYEQYF
clone_size: -
d_call: -
j_call: TRBJ2-7
v_call: TRBV20-1

cdr3_nt: TGTGCCATCAGTGAGTCGAGGGCCGGCAGGGCAACCTACGAGCAGTACTTC
cdr3_aa: CAISESRAGRATYEQYF
clone_size: -
d_call: -
j_call: TRBJ2-7
v_call: TRBV10-3

cdr3_nt: TGTGCCAGCAGTTTAAATAGCGGGAGAAGGGATACGCAGTATTTT
cdr3_aa: CASSLNSGRRDTQYF
clone_size: -
d_call: TRBD2
j_call: TRBJ2-3
v_call: TRBV12-3/TRBV12-4

cdr3_nt: TGTGCCAGCAGACATGGAGGGGGCGATGGCTACACCTTC
cdr3_aa: CASRHGGGDGYTF
clone_size: many
d_call: TRBD1
j_call: TRBJ1-2
v_call: TRBV6-1

cdr3_nt: TGTGCCAGCAGTCCCAGGGGGCAAGTGTACGAGCAGTACTTC
cdr3_aa: CASSPRGQVYEQYF
clone_size: few
d_call: TRBD1
j_call: TRBJ2-7
v_call: TRBV27

cdr3_nt: TGTGCCAGCAGTCTGACAGGGTTAGGCTACACCTTC
cdr3_aa: CASSLTGLGYTF
clone_size: few
d_call: TRBD1
j_call: TRBJ1-2
v_call: TRBV12-3/TRBV12-4

cdr3_nt: TGTGCCAGCAGTTTGCTAGCGGGGCCCAGGAATACGCAGTATTTT
cdr3_aa: CASSLLAGPRNTQYF
clone_size: -
d_call: TRBD2
j_call: TRBJ2-3
v_call: TRBV12-3/TRBV12-4

cdr3_nt: TGCAGTGCTAGAGAAGCGGGGGGGCGTCTAGATACGCAGTATTTT
cdr3_aa: CSAREAGGRLDTQYF
clone_size: -
d_call: TRBD2
j_call: TRBJ2-3
v_call: TRBV20-1

cdr3_nt: TGCAGTGCCCGACAAAGGGTTAGCTCCTATAATTCACCCCTCCACTTT
cdr3_aa: CSARQRVSSYNSPLHF
clone_size: few
d_call: -
j_call: TRBJ1-6
v_call: TRBV20-1

cdr3_nt: TGCAGTGCTAGAGAGGAAAAACTGTTTTTT
cdr3_aa: CSAREEKLFF
clone_size: -
d_call: -
j_call: TRBJ1-4
v_call: TRBV20-1

cdr3_nt: TGCAGCGTTGAATTGGACCTGGAGACCCAGTACTTC
cdr3_aa: CSVELDLETQYF
clone_size: few
d_call: -
j_call: TRBJ2-5
v_call: TRBV29-1